The present T cell receptor (beta chain) was sequenced within a study of regulatory T cells in long-lasting Graves disease. Study information: Graves' patients (newly diagnosed) had been on antithyroid drugs under 3 months.

TCR beta libraries were built with iRepertoire HTBI primers and Arm-PCR of CDR3 regions. TCRdb ran MiXCR on the multiplex PCR reads and lists one entry per CDR3 protein. The sample records over 300,000 distinct CDR3 sequences, 15% to 17% being singletons. Concerning this clonotype itself: Its antigen is unknown. The junction shows a germline mismatch at one end, possibly a read error.

Study-wide points: Persistent cases of Graves' showed reduced TCR diversity relative to newly diagnosed patients.

The CDR3 loop spans 14 amino acids. CDR1 is MGHRA and CDR2 is YSYEKL in the germline V gene. Time point indicated: newly diagnosed GD, antithyroid drugs for less than 3 months. Following extraction of RNA from PBMCs, that RNA was used to make the TCR library. Sequenced material: peripheral blood mononuclear cells (PBMCs), taken at new diagnosis, from a patient treated with antithyroid drugs. The rearrangement joins TRBV4-1 to TRBJ1-1; D remains unclear. The receptor's source is a female donor with Graves disease. The CDR3 sequence: CASSQFSRNTEASF. The DNA for the CDR3 is TGCGCCAGCAGCCAGTTTTCACGGAACACTGAAGCTTCCTTT.